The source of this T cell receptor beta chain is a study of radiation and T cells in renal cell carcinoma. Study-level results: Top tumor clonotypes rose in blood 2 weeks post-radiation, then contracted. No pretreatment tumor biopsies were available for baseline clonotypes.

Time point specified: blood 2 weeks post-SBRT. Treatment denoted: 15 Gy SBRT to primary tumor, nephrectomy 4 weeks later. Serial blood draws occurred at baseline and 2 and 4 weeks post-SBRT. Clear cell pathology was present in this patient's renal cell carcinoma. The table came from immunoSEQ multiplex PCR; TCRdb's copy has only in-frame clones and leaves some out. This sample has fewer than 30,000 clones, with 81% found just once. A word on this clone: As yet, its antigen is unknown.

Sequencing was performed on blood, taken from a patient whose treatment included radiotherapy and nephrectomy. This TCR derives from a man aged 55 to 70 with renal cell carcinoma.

The DNA of the CDR3 is TGTGCCAGCAGCGTAGGAGGGGGCGCGAAGACCCAGTACTTC. Translating it yields CASSVGGGAKTQYF. The gene calls are TRBV9 and TRBJ2-5; 7 nucleotides match TRBD1. CDR1 is SGDLS and CDR2 is YYNGEE in the germline V gene. This CDR3 comprises 14 residues. Trimming took 0 bases from V and 6 from J; bases not matched to a gene: 5.